This T cell receptor beta chain was obtained from a study of cytomegalovirus exposure and HLA in healthy donors. Study-wide context: Researchers found that approximately 80% of 300 to 450 genotyped donors fell within the Caucasian-associated ancestry cluster.

On this clone itself: Its antigen is still unknown.

Notes on the study in general: Excluded: some indistinguishable V segments such as TRBV6-2 and TRBV6-3. Cytomegalovirus-associated TCR beta chains were listed, numbering some 170.

PCR amplification relied on 60 Vbeta primers (plus 13 Jbeta primers). The assay was immunoSEQ multiplex PCR, and TCRdb's table has in-frame clones only and misses some. The sample shows around 180,000 clones, approximately 81% of them seen only once. The CDR3 is made up of 16 amino acids. The V gene lost 0 bases and the J gene lost 6 bases, with 18 bases spanning the gap. The germline V gene has CDR1 SGHRS and CDR2 YFSETQ. The chain employs TRBV5-1 and TRBJ1-1; D may be TRBD1 (5 bases). The TCR comes from a male donor in good health and CMV-seronegative. Sequenced sample: PBMCs. CDR3 loop: CASSLVVVYGAAEAFF. The CDR3 DNA is TGCGCCAGCAGCTTGGTGGTGGTGTATGGGGCGGCTGAAGCTTTCTTT.